A selection of T cell receptor beta chains follows, all from one sample in a study of OX40 agonist ivuxolimab in advanced cancers. The repertoire was sequenced with immunoSEQ multiplex PCR; TCRdb's copy has only in-frame clones and lacks some. The repertoire holds about 91,000 clones, with roughly 84% as singletons. The sequencing used CD4+ or CD8+ T cells sorted from blood, collected in a trial of the OX40 agonist ivuxolimab. The source of these receptors is an adult with an advanced solid tumor such as melanoma, head and neck, liver or kidney cancer. CDR3s include the opening cysteine and the closing phenylalanine or tryptophan.

j_call: TRBJ2-1
v_call: TRBV5-1
cdr3_aa: CASNPGQGVVNEQFF

j_call: TRBJ1-5
v_call: TRBV28
cdr3_aa: CASSTPRGQGGNQPQHF

j_call: TRBJ1-6
v_call: TRBV28
cdr3_aa: CASTGRDSPLHF

j_call: TRBJ1-2
v_call: TRBV2
cdr3_aa: CASSEKGGGYGYTF

j_call: TRBJ1-5
v_call: TRBV19
cdr3_aa: CASKQADRVQPQHF

j_call: TRBJ1-5
v_call: TRBV6-4
cdr3_aa: CASSADRAGDQPQHF

j_call: TRBJ2-1
v_call: TRBV5-6
cdr3_aa: CASSFGTPARGEQFF

j_call: TRBJ1-2
v_call: TRBV9
cdr3_aa: CASSVASEGYFPYIF

j_call: TRBJ2-3
v_call: TRBV5-6
cdr3_aa: CASSLGLAGGISSTDTQYF

j_call: TRBJ1-1
v_call: TRBV6-1
cdr3_aa: CASTLDRANTEAFF

j_call: TRBJ2-7
v_call: TRBV27
cdr3_aa: CASTPRGGRTYEQYF